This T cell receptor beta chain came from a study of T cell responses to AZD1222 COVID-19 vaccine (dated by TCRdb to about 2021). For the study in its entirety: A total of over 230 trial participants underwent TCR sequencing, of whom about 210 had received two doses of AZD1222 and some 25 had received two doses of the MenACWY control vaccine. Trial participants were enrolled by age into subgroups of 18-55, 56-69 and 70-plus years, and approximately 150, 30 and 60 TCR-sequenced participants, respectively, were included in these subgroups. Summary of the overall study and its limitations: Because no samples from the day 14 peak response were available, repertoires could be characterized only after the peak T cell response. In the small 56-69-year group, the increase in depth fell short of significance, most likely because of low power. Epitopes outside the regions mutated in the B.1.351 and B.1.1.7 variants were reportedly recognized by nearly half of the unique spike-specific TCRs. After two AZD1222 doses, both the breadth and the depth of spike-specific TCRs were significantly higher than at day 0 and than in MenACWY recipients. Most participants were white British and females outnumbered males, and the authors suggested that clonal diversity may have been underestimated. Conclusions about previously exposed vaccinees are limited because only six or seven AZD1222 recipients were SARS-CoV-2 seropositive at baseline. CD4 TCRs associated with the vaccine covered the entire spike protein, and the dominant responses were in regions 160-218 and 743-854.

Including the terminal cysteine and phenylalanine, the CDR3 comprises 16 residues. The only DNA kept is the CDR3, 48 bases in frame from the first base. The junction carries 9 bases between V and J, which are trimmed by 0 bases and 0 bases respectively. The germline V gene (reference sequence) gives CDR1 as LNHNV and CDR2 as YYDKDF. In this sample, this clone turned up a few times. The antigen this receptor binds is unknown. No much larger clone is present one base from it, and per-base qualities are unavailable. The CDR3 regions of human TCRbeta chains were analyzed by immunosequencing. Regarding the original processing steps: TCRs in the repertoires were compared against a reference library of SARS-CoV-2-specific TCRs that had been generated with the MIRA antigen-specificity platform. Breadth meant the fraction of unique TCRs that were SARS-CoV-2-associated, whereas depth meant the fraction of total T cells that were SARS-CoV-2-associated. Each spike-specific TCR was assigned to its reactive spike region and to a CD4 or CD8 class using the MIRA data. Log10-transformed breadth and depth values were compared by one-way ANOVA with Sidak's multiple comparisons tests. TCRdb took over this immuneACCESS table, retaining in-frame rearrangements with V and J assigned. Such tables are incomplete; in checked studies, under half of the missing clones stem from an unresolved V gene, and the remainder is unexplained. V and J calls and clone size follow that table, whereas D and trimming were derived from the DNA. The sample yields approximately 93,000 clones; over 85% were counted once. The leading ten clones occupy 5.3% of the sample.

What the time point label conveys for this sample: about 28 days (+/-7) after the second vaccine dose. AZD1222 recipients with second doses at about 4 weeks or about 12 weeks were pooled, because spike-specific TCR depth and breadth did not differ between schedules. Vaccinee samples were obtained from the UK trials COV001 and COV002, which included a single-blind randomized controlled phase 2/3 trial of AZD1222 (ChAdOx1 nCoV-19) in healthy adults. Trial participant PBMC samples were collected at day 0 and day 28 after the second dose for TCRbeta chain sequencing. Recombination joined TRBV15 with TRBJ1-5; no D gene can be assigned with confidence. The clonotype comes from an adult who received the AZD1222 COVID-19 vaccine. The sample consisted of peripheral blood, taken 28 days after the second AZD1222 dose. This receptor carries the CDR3 CATSRDRGPSNQPQHF. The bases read TGTGCCACCAGCAGAGACAGAGGGCCTAGCAATCAGCCCCAGCATTTT.